This T cell receptor (beta chain) was sequenced during a study of blood T cell repertoires in COVID-19. Study summary: There were acute and convalescent COVID-19 samples, and they came from the United States, Italy and Spain. PBMCs, B-cell-depleted T cells, or T cells were the source of the cDNA or gDNA that made up the material.

The germline CDR1 and CDR2 sequences are MNHEY and SMNVEV (reference sequence). This CDR3 spans 15 amino acids. The V end was cut by 1 base, the J end by 6 bases, with 15 bases between. Per the original data handling: Reference gene primer amplification gave nucleated cell count estimates. The assay was immunoSEQ multiplex PCR, and TCRdb's table has in-frame clones only and misses some. From that table come the V and J calls and clone size; the DNA was used to work out D and trimming. The data hold about 70,000 clones, with about 90% observed a single time. V is TRBV27 and J is TRBJ1-1; unclear D gene. The receptor's source is a man in his forties or fifties with active COVID-19. Sequenced input: peripheral blood. CDR3 bases: TGTGCCAGCAGTTTATTCGTGGGAGGGATACCTGAAGCTTTCTTT. Translation: CASSLFVGGIPEAFF.